Listed below are T cell receptor beta chains from one sample, sequenced in a study of blood T cells in healthy people across ages. TCRdb independently ran MiXCR on the 5' RACE reads; one entry per CDR3 protein. The table shows 750,000 to 850,000 distinct CDR3 sequences, with approximately 25% occurring only once. The same data also went into a second study, on T cells of mothers and their children.

Sequenced input: blood. Receptors were obtained from a boy younger than 18 in good health. The CDR3 runs from the conserved cysteine through the conserved F or W. D genes are given only for firm matches. Not every row has a clone size; where given, it reads once, few, many or a size class.

j_call clone_size v_call d_call cdr3_aa cdr3_nt
TRBJ1-2 few TRBV18 TRBD1 CASSPDRAPNYGYTF TGTGCCAGCTCACCGGACAGGGCTCCTAACTATGGCTACACCTTC
TRBJ1-6 . TRBV20-1 . CSARLGTVNSPLHF TGCAGTGCTAGACTCGGGACGGTCAATTCACCCCTCCACTTT
TRBJ1-1 few TRBV29-1 TRBD1 CSVEQGATEAFF TGCAGCGTTGAACAGGGGGCCACTGAAGCTTTCTTT
TRBJ2-6 few TRBV11-2 . CASSLETASGANVLTF TGTGCCAGCAGCTTAGAAACAGCCTCTGGGGCCAACGTCCTGACTTTC
TRBJ2-7 few TRBV20-1 TRBD2 CSARVPGLAYEQYF TGCAGTGCTAGAGTGCCGGGACTAGCTTATGAGCAGTACTTC
TRBJ1-5 few TRBV7-9 . CASSKSSSNQPQHF TGTGCCAGCAGTAAATCGAGTAGCAATCAGCCCCAGCATTTT
TRBJ2-7 . TRBV28 . CATRKYYEQYF TGTGCCACCAGGAAATACTACGAGCAGTACTTC
TRBJ2-7 . TRBV15 TRBD1 CATSRAGQRYEQYF TGTGCCACCAGCAGAGCGGGACAGCGTTACGAGCAGTACTTC
TRBJ1-2 . TRBV6-1 . CASSEASGYDDGYTF TGTGCCAGCAGTGAAGCATCGGGGTATGATGATGGCTACACCTTC
TRBJ2-1 . TRBV7-8 TRBD2 CASSLGSASGGDTPYYNEQFF TGTGCCAGCAGCTTAGGGTCAGCAAGCGGGGGGGATACACCGTACTACAATGAGCAGTTCTTC
TRBJ2-3 few TRBV29-1 TRBD2 CSVLAGPSTDTQYF TGCAGCGTCCTAGCGGGCCCTAGCACAGATACGCAGTATTTT
TRBJ2-3 . TRBV4-3 . CASSQGSGTHTDTQYF TGCGCCAGCAGCCAAGGGTCCGGGACCCACACAGATACGCAGTATTTT
TRBJ2-7 . TRBV6-5 . CASSAIAGISYEQYF TGTGCCAGCAGCGCTATAGCAGGGATCTCCTACGAGCAGTACTTC
TRBJ2-7 . TRBV28 TRBD2 CASSLRTSGAYEQYF TGTGCCAGCAGCCTAAGGACTAGCGGGGCTTACGAGCAGTACTTC
TRBJ2-1 few TRBV29-1 . CSVEGPGPSPNEQFF TGCAGCGTTGAAGGCCCGGGACCATCCCCGAATGAGCAGTTCTTC
TRBJ2-2 . TRBV4-3 . CASSQDLSSGELFF TGCGCCAGCAGCCAAGATCTAAGTTCCGGGGAGCTGTTTTTT
TRBJ2-4 once TRBV7-2 . CASSYTGIQAKNIQYF TGTGCCAGCAGCTACACAGGGATTCAGGCCAAAAACATTCAGTACTTC
TRBJ2-1 . TRBV28 . CASSPYRELYNEQFF TGTGCCAGCAGTCCATACAGGGAACTCTACAATGAGCAGTTCTTC
TRBJ2-7 . TRBV4-2 . CASSQERAFGYEQYF TGTGCCAGCAGCCAAGAAAGGGCGTTTGGCTACGAGCAGTACTTC
TRBJ1-5 . TRBV5-1 TRBD1 CASSLAGQGHQPQHF TGCGCCAGCAGCTTGGCCGGACAGGGGCATCAGCCCCAGCATTTT
TRBJ2-4 few TRBV28 . CASSFFSSEENIQYF TGTGCCAGCAGTTTTTTTTCTTCGGAGGAAAACATTCAGTACTTC
TRBJ2-7 once TRBV20-1 TRBD2 CSARDLAGAFPYEQYF TGCAGTGCTAGAGACCTAGCGGGAGCCTTCCCCTACGAGCAGTACTTC
TRBJ2-3 few TRBV12-3/TRBV12-4 TRBD2 CASSLEGLKADTQYF TGTGCCAGCAGCCTGGAGGGACTAAAAGCAGATACGCAGTATTTT
TRBJ2-7 few TRBV4-3 . CASSQFGRIYEQYF TGCGCCAGCAGCCAATTCGGCCGGATTTACGAGCAGTACTTC
TRBJ1-2 many TRBV6-5 TRBD1 CASSQGAYGYTF TGTGCCAGCAGTCAGGGGGCATATGGCTACACCTTC
TRBJ2-3 few TRBV6-6 . CASMGGGTDTQYF TGTGCCAGCATGGGAGGGGGAACAGATACGCAGTATTTT
TRBJ2-7 . TRBV9 . CASSPETGTEQYF TGTGCCAGCAGCCCAGAGACAGGGACTGAGCAGTACTTC
TRBJ1-5 few TRBV7-7 . CASSFKGNKGNQPQHF TGTGCTAGCAGCTTTAAAGGGAATAAGGGCAATCAGCCCCAGCATTTT
TRBJ1-1 . TRBV14 . CASSQYGGGLYENTEAFF TGTGCCAGCAGCCAATATGGCGGGGGGCTTTACGAGAACACTGAAGCTTTCTTT
TRBJ2-7 . TRBV7-9 . CASSEGPGLLSYEQYF TGTGCCAGCAGCGAAGGACCGGGACTGCTATCCTACGAGCAGTACTTC
TRBJ2-7 . TRBV4-2 . CASSQEQDSYEQYF TGTGCCAGCAGCCAAGAACAGGACTCCTACGAGCAGTACTTC
TRBJ2-1 . TRBV27 TRBD1 CASSSTGADYNEQFF TGTGCCAGCAGTTCTACAGGGGCAGATTACAATGAGCAGTTCTTC
TRBJ2-5 . TRBV6-5 TRBD1 CASRTEILTGRKTQYF TGTGCCAGCAGAACGGAGATACTGACAGGGAGAAAGACCCAGTACTTC
TRBJ1-2 few TRBV27 . CASSPTHPSYGYAF TGTGCCAGCAGTCCGACTCACCCCAGCTATGGCTACGCCTTC
TRBJ2-5 few TRBV27 . CASSLSLVAETQYF TGTGCCAGCAGTTTAAGCCTTGTGGCCGAGACCCAGTACTTC
TRBJ2-7 . TRBV7-6 . CASSLEGESSYEQYF TGTGCCAGCAGCTTAGAAGGGGAAAGCTCCTACGAGCAGTACTTC
TRBJ1-4 . TRBV3-1 . CASSTMDGPTNEKLFF TGTGCCAGCAGCACCATGGACGGGCCAACTAATGAAAAACTGTTTTTT
TRBJ2-5 few TRBV28 TRBD2 CASGTSGRAQETQYF TGTGCCAGCGGGACTAGCGGGAGGGCCCAAGAGACCCAGTACTTC
TRBJ2-4 few TRBV7-2 . CASSLRKILAKNIQYF TGTGCCAGCAGCTTAAGGAAGATACTAGCCAAAAACATTCAGTACTTC
TRBJ2-5 few TRBV20-1 . CSARDWLGPTETQYF TGCAGTGCTAGAGACTGGCTGGGGCCCACAGAGACCCAGTACTTC
TRBJ1-4 . TRBV7-9 . CASSLSTNEKLFF TGTGCCAGCAGCCTTTCAACTAATGAAAAACTGTTTTTT
TRBJ1-1 many TRBV28 . CASSLSPGTNTEAFF TGTGCCAGCAGTTTATCTCCAGGAACGAACACTGAAGCTTTCTTT
TRBJ1-3 . TRBV7-9 TRBD1 CASSSQDRSGNTIYF TGTGCCAGCAGCTCCCAGGACAGGTCTGGAAACACCATATATTTT
TRBJ1-5 . TRBV6-2/TRBV6-3 TRBD1 CASSEQGAYQPQHF TGTGCCAGCAGTGAACAGGGGGCTTATCAGCCCCAGCATTTT
TRBJ2-5 . TRBV28 . CASSSGDRTQYF TGTGCCAGCAGTTCGGGGGACCGGACCCAGTACTTC
TRBJ2-7 few TRBV28 TRBD2 CASSLAGVSEQYF TGTGCCAGCAGTTTGGCGGGAGTGTCCGAGCAGTACTTC
TRBJ2-2 . TRBV9 . CASSVGAGANTGELFF TGTGCCAGCAGCGTAGGGGCGGGTGCGAACACCGGGGAGCTGTTTTTT
TRBJ2-7 . TRBV3-1 . CASSQESRGANEQYF TGTGCCAGCAGCCAAGAGAGTCGTGGGGCTAACGAGCAGTACTTC
TRBJ2-4 . TRBV12-3/TRBV12-4 TRBD1 CASSLSRDSKNIQYF TGTGCCAGCAGTCTAAGTAGGGACAGTAAAAACATTCAGTACTTC
TRBJ1-1 once TRBV18 TRBD1 CASSRIPQGNEAFF TGTGCCAGCTCTCGTATCCCACAGGGGAATGAAGCTTTCTTT
TRBJ1-4 . TRBV30 . CAWTKGQNEKLFF TGTGCCTGGACCAAGGGTCAGAATGAAAAACTGTTTTTT
TRBJ2-1 few TRBV29-1 . CSVAPAGAGRNEQFF TGCAGCGTGGCCCCGGCGGGGGCCGGAAGAAATGAGCAGTTCTTC
TRBJ2-5 . TRBV7-2 . CASNPYLYQETQYF TGTGCCAGCAACCCATACCTATACCAAGAGACCCAGTACTTC
TRBJ2-7 few TRBV20-1 . CSAELTANLYEQYF TGCAGTGCCGAATTGACAGCCAACCTCTACGAGCAGTACTTC
TRBJ2-7 . TRBV7-9 TRBD1 CASSPTGSAVYEQYF TGTGCCAGCAGCCCGACAGGGTCGGCGGTGTACGAGCAGTACTTC
TRBJ2-3 . TRBV29-1 TRBD2 CSVEGTATSADTQYF TGCAGCGTTGAGGGGACTGCAACTAGCGCAGATACGCAGTATTTT
TRBJ1-1 . TRBV4-3 . CASSPGPGINTEAFF TGCGCCAGCAGCCCGGGTCCAGGGATTAACACTGAAGCTTTCTTT
TRBJ1-6 . TRBV12-3/TRBV12-4 TRBD1 CASSSGTEEPPLHF TGTGCCAGCAGCTCCGGGACAGAAGAGCCTCCCCTCCACTTT
TRBJ2-3 many TRBV6-4 TRBD2 CASSSGLASTDTQYF TGTGCCAGCAGCTCGGGACTAGCGAGCACAGATACGCAGTATTTT
TRBJ2-2 . TRBV7-9 . CASTTPVRGRNTGELFF TGTGCCAGCACCACTCCGGTCAGGGGTAGGAACACCGGGGAGCTGTTTTTT